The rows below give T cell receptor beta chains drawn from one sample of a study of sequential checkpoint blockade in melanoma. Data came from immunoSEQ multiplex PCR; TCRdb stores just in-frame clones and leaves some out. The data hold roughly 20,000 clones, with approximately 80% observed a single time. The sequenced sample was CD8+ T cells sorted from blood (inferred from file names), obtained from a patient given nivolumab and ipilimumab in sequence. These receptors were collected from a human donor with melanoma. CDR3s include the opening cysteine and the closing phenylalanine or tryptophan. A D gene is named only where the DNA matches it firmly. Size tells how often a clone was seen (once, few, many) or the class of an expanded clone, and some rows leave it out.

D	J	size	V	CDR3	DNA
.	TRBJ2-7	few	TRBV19	CASSTRFRGEAYEQYF	TGTGCCAGTAGTACTCGATTCAGGGGAGAAGCCTACGAGCAGTACTTC
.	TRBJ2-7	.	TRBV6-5	CASSYRRRDSYEQYF	TGTGCCAGCAGTTACCGAAGGCGGGACTCCTACGAGCAGTACTTC
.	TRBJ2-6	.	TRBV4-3	CASSQEGLSTLSGANVLTF	TGCGCCAGCAGCCAAGAGGGGCTGTCAACCCTCTCTGGGGCCAACGTCCTGACTTTC
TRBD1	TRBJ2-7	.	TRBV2	CASSAATDRVLWEQYF	TGTGCCAGCAGTGCCGCCACGGACAGGGTATTGTGGGAGCAGTACTTC
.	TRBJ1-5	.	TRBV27	CASSFRAGDQPQHF	TGTGCCAGCAGTTTCCGGGCAGGGGATCAGCCCCAGCATTTT
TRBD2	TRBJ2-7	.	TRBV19	CASSTTSGSYEQYF	TGTGCCAGTAGCACGACTAGCGGGAGCTACGAGCAGTACTTC
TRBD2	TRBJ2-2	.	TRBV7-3	CASSSLPPTSDTGELFF	TGTGCCAGCAGCTCCCTTCCGCCGACTAGCGACACCGGGGAGCTGTTTTTT
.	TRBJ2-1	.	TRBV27	CASSTYRDEQFF	TGTGCCAGCAGTACCTACAGGGATGAGCAGTTCTTC
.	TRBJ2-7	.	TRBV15	CATSNNVALYEQYF	TGTGCCACCAGCAACAACGTAGCCCTCTACGAGCAGTACTTC
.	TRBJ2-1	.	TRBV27	CASSLRPSYYNEQFF	TGTGCCAGCAGTCTTAGACCTAGTTACTACAATGAGCAGTTCTTC
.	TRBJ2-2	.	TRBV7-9	CASSFPNFNPRLNTGELFF	TGTGCCAGCAGCTTCCCTAATTTTAATCCCCGTCTGAACACCGGGGAGCTGTTTTTT
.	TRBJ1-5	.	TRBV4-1	CASSRGGGFNQPQHF	TGCGCCAGCAGCCGAGGGGGGGGCTTCAATCAGCCCCAGCATTTT
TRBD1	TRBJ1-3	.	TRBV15	CATSRDPGTGSNTIYF	TGTGCCACCAGCAGAGATCCCGGGACAGGGTCCAACACCATATATTTT
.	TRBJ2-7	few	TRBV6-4	CASSGRGSSYEQYF	TGTGCCAGCAGCGGAAGGGGAAGCTCCTACGAGCAGTACTTC
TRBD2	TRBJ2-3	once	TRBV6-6	CASSGPGTNTDTQYF	TGTGCCAGCAGTGGTCCCGGGACTAACACAGATACGCAGTATTTT
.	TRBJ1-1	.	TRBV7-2	CASSFRTMNTEAFF	TGTGCCAGCAGCTTCCGCACTATGAACACTGAAGCTTTCTTT
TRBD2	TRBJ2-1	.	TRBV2	CASNWASGIYNEQFF	TGTGCCAGCAATTGGGCTAGCGGGATCTACAATGAGCAGTTCTTC
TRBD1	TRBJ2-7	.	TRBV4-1	CASSQVSGQVYEQYF	TGCGCCAGCAGCCAAGTTTCGGGACAGGTGTACGAGCAGTACTTC
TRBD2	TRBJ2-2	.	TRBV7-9	CASRPIAGVTGGELFF	TGTGCCAGCAGACCGATAGCGGGAGTTACCGGCGGGGAGCTGTTTTTT
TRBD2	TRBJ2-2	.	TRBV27	CASSPRTRRTGELFF	TGTGCCAGCAGTCCACGGACTAGGCGGACCGGGGAGCTGTTTTTT
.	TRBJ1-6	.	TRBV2	CASRWEGVPNSPLHF	TGTGCCAGCAGGTGGGAGGGGGTCCCTAATTCACCCCTCCACTTT
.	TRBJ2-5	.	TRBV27	CASGVGRGRKTQYF	TGTGCCAGCGGGGTGGGCAGGGGCAGGAAGACCCAGTACTTC
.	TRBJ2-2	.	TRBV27	CASSLRTGELFF	TGTGCCAGCAGTTTACGCACCGGGGAGCTGTTTTTT
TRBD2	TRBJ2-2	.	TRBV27	CASSLWTSGGATGELFF	TGTGCCAGCAGTTTATGGACTAGCGGGGGGGCAACCGGGGAGCTGTTTTTT
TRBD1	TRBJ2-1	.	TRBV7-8	CASRLGAGGSYNEQFF	TGTGCCAGCCGGCTAGGGGCAGGGGGCTCCTACAATGAGCAGTTCTTC
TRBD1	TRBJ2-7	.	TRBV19	CASSMRGPYEQYF	TGTGCCAGTAGTATGAGGGGGCCCTACGAGCAGTACTTC
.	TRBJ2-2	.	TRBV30	CAWDGAGTGELFF	TGTGCCTGGGATGGAGCGGGCACCGGGGAGCTGTTTTTT
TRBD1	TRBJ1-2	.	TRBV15	CATSEDRTFYGYTF	TGTGCCACCAGCGAGGACAGGACGTTCTATGGCTACACCTTC
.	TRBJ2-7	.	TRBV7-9	CASSLAPSINEQYF	TGTGCCAGCAGCTTAGCACCCAGTATCAACGAGCAGTACTTC
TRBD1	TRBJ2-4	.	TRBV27	CASSSTGFGQYF	TGTGCCAGCAGTTCGACAGGGTTCGGTCAGTACTTC
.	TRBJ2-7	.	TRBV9	CASSPGGPGEQYF	TGTGCCAGCAGCCCCGGGGGTCCCGGCGAGCAGTACTTC
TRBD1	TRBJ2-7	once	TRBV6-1	CASSERWQGDEQYF	TGTGCCAGCAGTGAAAGGTGGCAGGGGGACGAGCAGTACTTC
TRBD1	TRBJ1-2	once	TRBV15	CATSRTGVGDYGYTF	TGTGCCACCAGCAGGACAGGGGTTGGGGACTATGGCTACACCTTC
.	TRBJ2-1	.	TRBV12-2	CASRGGGWTSGNEQFF	TGTGCAAGTCGCGGGGGGGGGTGGACCTCGGGCAATGAGCAGTTCTTC
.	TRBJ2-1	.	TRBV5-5	CASSLLGGGALYNEQFF	TGTGCCAGCAGCCTATTAGGGGGCGGGGCCCTCTACAATGAGCAGTTCTTC
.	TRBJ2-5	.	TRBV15	CATRDIRWETQYF	TGTGCCACCCGGGACATCCGGTGGGAGACCCAGTACTTC
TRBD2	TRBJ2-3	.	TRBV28	CASSSLLLAGGPRSTDTQYF	TGTGCCAGCAGTTCCCTTCTACTAGCGGGAGGGCCGCGGAGCACAGATACGCAGTATTTT
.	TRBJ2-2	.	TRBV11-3	CASSPGQTGELFF	TGTGCCAGCAGCCCCGGACAGACCGGGGAGCTGTTTTTT
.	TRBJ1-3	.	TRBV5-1	CASSPEGGNTIYF	TGCGCCAGCAGTCCGGAGGGAGGAAACACCATATATTTT
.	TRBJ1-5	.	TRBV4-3	CASSQEPGWVNQPQHF	TGCGCCAGCAGCCAAGAGCCAGGGTGGGTCAATCAGCCCCAGCATTTT
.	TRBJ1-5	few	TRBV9	CASSRSRGIEPQHF	TGTGCCAGCAGCCGCTCCCGGGGGATCGAGCCCCAGCATTTT
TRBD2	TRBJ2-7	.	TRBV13	CASRGEPSGSDEQYF	TGTGCCAGCAGGGGAGAGCCTAGCGGGAGCGACGAGCAGTACTTC
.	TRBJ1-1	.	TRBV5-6	CASSWSDSNTEAFF	TGTGCCAGCAGCTGGTCGGACAGCAACACTGAAGCTTTCTTT
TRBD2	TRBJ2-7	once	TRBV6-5	CASRGRGRYEQYF	TGTGCCAGCAGGGGGAGGGGTCGGTACGAGCAGTACTTC
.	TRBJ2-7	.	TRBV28	CASSLWGDNEQYF	TGTGCCAGCAGTTTATGGGGGGACAACGAGCAGTACTTC
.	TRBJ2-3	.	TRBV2	CAAVQENTNTQYF	TGTGCCGCAGTACAGGAGAACACGAATACGCAGTATTTT
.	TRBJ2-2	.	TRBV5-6	CASSSGSGSGELFF	TGTGCCAGCAGCTCAGGGTCGGGTTCCGGGGAGCTGTTTTTT
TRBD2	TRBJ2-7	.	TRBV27	CASRPSGPSYEQYF	TGTGCCAGCAGACCTAGCGGCCCCTCCTACGAGCAGTACTTC